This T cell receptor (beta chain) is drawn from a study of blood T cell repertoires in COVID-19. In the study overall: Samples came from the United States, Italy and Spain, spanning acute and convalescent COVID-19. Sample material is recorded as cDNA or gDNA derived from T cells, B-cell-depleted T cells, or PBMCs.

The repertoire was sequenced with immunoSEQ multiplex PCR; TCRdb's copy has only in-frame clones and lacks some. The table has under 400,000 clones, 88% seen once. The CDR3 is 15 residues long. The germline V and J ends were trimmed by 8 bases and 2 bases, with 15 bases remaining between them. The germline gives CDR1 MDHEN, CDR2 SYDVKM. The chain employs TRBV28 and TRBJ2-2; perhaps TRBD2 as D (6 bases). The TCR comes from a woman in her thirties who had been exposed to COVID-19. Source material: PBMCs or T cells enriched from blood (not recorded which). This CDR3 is CASAPPAGNTGELFF. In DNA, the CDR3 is TGTGCCAGCGCCCCCCCGGCGGGAAACACCGGGGAGCTGTTTTTT.